Listed below are T cell receptor beta chains from one sample, sequenced in a study of tumor-infiltrating lymphocytes in localized non-small cell lung cancer. Repertoires were generated with immunoSEQ multiplex PCR, while TCRdb's copy carries only in-frame clones and drops some. The sample lists roughly 10,000 clones; about 80% were seen once. The sample taken for sequencing was uninvolved lung tissue not adjacent to the tumor. The receptors shown here come from a human donor with non-small cell lung cancer. Each CDR3 is given with its conserved first and last residue. Fields, in order: V gene, J gene, CDR3 length, clone size, D gene, CDR3 DNA, CDR3 protein. A D gene is named only where the DNA matches it firmly. A clone size is listed for some rows: how often the clone was seen (once, few, many), or a class if it is expanded.

TRBV30	TRBJ1-1	13	NA	TRBD1	TGTGCCTGCGGGACAGGGGATTTTCCCGGAGCTTTCTTT	CACGTGDFPGAFF
TRBV2	TRBJ2-3	14	NA	TRBD1	TGTGCCATCCGGCAGGGGGCGGGCACAGATACGCAGTATTTT	CAIRQGAGTDTQYF
TRBV29-1	TRBJ2-7	13	few	TRBD1	TGCAGCGTTCTCCGGGACAGGGGCTACGAGCAGTACTTC	CSVLRDRGYEQYF
TRBV2	TRBJ1-6	14	few	NA	TGTGCCAGCAGTGTTTTGGGAAATAATTCACCCCTCCACTTT	CASSVLGNNSPLHF
TRBV2	TRBJ1-1	15	NA	NA	TGTGCCAGCCGCGCAAGGTCGAACATGAACACTGAAGCTTTCTTT	CASRARSNMNTEAFF
TRBV5-6	TRBJ1-2	16	NA	TRBD1	TGTGCCAGCAGCTTACCCGGACAGGGAATTTGGTATGGCTACACCTTC	CASSLPGQGIWYGYTF
TRBV30	TRBJ2-1	15	NA	NA	TGTGCCTGGAGTGTACAGAGAAGCTCCTACAATGAGCAGTTCTTC	CAWSVQRSSYNEQFF
TRBV27	TRBJ2-5	15	NA	TRBD2	TGTGCCAGCAGTATTCTAGCGGGAGGAGAAGAGACCCAGTACTTC	CASSILAGGEETQYF
TRBV11-1	TRBJ2-1	16	NA	TRBD2	TGTGCCAGCAGCCGAGGTACGGGAGGCCCGAGGAATGAGCAGTTCTTC	CASSRGTGGPRNEQFF
TRBV9	TRBJ1-3	16	NA	NA	TGTGCCAGCAGCGTAGGGCCTCTAGGCACTGGAAACACCATATATTTT	CASSVGPLGTGNTIYF
TRBV5-1	TRBJ1-3	16	NA	NA	TGCGCCAGCAGCTTGAACGGGGCCCACTCTGGAAACACCATATATTTT	CASSLNGAHSGNTIYF